This T cell receptor beta chain was identified in a study of T-cell reconstitution after alpha-beta-depleted transplantation in children. Whole-study findings and limits: Where alpha-beta T cells came from about two months after transplant was reportedly several hundred expanded graft clones.

Researchers prepared the TCRbeta library using unique molecular identifiers, the study reports. One entry per CDR3 protein results from TCRdb running MiXCR on the PCR reads. The sample records hundreds of thousands of distinct CDR3 sequences, roughly 14% being singletons. The ends lost 4 bases at V and 2 bases at J; junction bases unmatched: 14. In germline, CDR1 is SGHRS, CDR2 YFSETQ. This CDR3 has 18 residues. This clonotype was counted between two and nine times. Its matching antigen is unknown. The sequencing here drew on PBMCs, taken before TCRalphabeta/CD19-depleted stem cell transplant. The chain combines TRBV5-1 with TRBJ1-2; 10 nucleotides match TRBD1. The TCR sequence derives from a girl aged 2-15 years with congenital amegakaryocytic thrombocytopenia, due to receive a stem cell transplant. CDR3 DNA sequence: TGCGCCAGCAGCCACACTGACAGGGGGCTTGCAGGGAACTATGGCTACACCTTC. Its translation: CASSHTDRGLAGNYGYTF.